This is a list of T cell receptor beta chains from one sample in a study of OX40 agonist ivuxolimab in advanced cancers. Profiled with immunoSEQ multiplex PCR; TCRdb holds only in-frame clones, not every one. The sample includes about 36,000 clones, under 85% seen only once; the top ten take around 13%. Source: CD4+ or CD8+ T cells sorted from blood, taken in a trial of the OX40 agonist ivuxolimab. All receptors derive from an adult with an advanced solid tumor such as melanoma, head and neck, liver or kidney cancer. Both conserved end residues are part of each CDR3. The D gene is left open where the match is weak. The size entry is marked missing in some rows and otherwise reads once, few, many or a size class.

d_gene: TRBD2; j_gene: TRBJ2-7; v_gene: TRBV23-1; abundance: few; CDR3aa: CASSGTSGSYEQYF; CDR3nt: TGCGCCAGCAGCGGGACTAGCGGGAGCTACGAGCAGTACTTC
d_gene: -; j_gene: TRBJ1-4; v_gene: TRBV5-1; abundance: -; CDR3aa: CASSPRATNEKLFF; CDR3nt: TGCGCCAGCAGTCCACGGGCAACTAATGAAAAACTGTTTTTT
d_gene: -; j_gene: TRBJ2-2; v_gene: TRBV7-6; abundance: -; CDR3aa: CASSSRGGTGELFF; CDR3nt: TGTGCCAGCAGCTCCAGGGGCGGCACCGGGGAGCTGTTTTTT
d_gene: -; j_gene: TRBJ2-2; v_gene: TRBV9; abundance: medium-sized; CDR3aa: CASSSQTGELFF; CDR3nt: TGTGCCAGCAGCAGCCAGACCGGGGAGCTGTTTTTT
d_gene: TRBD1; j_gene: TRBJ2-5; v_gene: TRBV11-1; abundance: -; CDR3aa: CASSVDRDLETQYF; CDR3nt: TGTGCCAGCAGCGTCGACAGGGATTTAGAGACCCAGTACTTC
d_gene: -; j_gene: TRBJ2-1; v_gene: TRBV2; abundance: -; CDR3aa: CASPGGYARYNEQFF; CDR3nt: TGTGCCAGCCCAGGGGGGTATGCTCGTTACAATGAGCAGTTCTTC
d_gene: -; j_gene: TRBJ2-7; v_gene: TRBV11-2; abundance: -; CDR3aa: CASSFTSSYEQYF; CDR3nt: TGTGCCAGCAGCTTTACAAGCTCCTACGAGCAGTACTTC
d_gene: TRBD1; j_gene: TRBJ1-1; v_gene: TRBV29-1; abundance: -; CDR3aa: CSVVGQGTEAFF; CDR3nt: TGCAGCGTTGTCGGACAGGGGACTGAAGCTTTCTTT
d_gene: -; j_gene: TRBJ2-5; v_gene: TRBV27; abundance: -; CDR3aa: CASSLGETQYF; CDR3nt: TGTGCCAGCAGTTTAGGAGAGACCCAGTACTTC
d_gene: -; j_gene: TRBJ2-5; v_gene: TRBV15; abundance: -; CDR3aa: CATSREGDKGRETQYF; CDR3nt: TGTGCCACCAGCAGAGAAGGAGACAAGGGGCGAGAGACCCAGTACTTC
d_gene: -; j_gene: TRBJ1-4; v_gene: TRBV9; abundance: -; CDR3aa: CASSARDGNEKLFF; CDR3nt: TGTGCCAGCAGCGCCCGGGACGGGAATGAAAAACTGTTTTTT